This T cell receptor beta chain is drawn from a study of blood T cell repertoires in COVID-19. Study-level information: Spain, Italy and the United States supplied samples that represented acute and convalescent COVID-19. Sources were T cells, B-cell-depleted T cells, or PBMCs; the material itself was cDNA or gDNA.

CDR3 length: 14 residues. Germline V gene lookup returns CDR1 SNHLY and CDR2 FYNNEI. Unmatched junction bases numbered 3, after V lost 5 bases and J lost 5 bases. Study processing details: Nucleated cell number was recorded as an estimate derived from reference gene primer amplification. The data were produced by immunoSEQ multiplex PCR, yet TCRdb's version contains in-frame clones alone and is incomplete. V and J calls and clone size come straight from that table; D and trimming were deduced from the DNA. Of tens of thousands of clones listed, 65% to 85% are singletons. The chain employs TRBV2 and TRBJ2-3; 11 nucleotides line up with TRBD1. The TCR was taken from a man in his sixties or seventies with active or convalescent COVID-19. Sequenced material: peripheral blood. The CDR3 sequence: CASSKDRGQDTQYF. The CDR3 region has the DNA TGTGCCAGCAGTAAGGACAGGGGGCAAGATACGCAGTATTTT.